This TCR beta chain was observed in a study of blood T cell repertoires in COVID-19. From germline, CDR1 is LGHDT and CDR2 YNNKEL (reference sequence). The CDR3 contains 15 residues. Trimming at V came to 6 bases and at J to 7 bases, leaving 8 bases not matched to a gene. The table came from immunoSEQ multiplex PCR; TCRdb's copy has only in-frame clones and leaves some out. The table has fewer than 75,000 clones, approximately 89% seen once. This chain uses TRBV3-1 (or the pseudogene TRBV3-2) with TRBJ2-3; 12 positions match TRBD2. The clonotype originates from a man older than 75 with acute or convalescent COVID-19. Sample: peripheral blood. This chain's CDR3 is CASSPTSGGKYTQYF. The CDR3 DNA is TGTGCCAGCAGTCCAACTAGCGGGGGGAAGTATACGCAGTATTTT.